This T cell receptor (beta chain) was sequenced during a study of PD-L1 blockade in urothelial cancer. The CDR3 consists of 16 residues. The ends were cut back, 5 bases at V and 5 bases at J, with 17 bases in the middle. Germline V gene data show CDR1 as SGHRS and CDR2 as YFSETQ. Overall study results and limits: When pretreatment blood TCR clonality was below the median, it predicted better survival.

Clones were read by immunoSEQ multiplex PCR, and TCRdb kept only the in-frame ones, dropping some. The table shows more than 15,000 clones, with about 90% occurring only once. For each patient, 1 to 8 samples were obtained, pretreatment and on-treatment. A remark on this clone: The antigen is undetermined.

This receptor was identified in a man aged 45-65 years with urothelial cancer. The chain employs TRBV5-1 and TRBJ1-6, with a tentative D call TRBD1 (6 bases). Sequences were derived from PBMCs, sampled around atezolizumab (anti-PD-L1) treatment. The DNA for the CDR3 is TGCGCCAGCAGTTATAATTCGGGACATGATAATTCACCCCTCCACTTT. Amino acids: CASSYNSGHDNSPLHF.